This T cell receptor (beta chain) is from a study of identical twins. This clonotype was counted ten times or more. TCRdb reprocessed the 5' RACE reads with MiXCR, giving one entry per CDR3 protein. This repertoire shows approximately 1.8 million distinct CDR3 sequences, under 35% found once; its top ten account for more than 0.25%. V was clipped by 6 bases and J by 2 bases, with 5 bases between them. Germline loops: CDR1 DFQATT, CDR2 SNEGSKA (reference sequence). The length of the CDR3 is 11 residues. Sequenced material: cord blood. The TCR was taken from a newborn girl in good health. The chain recombines TRBV20-1 with TRBJ2-4; D remains ambiguous. The chain's CDR3 is CSASPKNIQYF. The DNA of the CDR3 is TGCAGTGCCTCACCCAAAAACATTCAGTACTTC.